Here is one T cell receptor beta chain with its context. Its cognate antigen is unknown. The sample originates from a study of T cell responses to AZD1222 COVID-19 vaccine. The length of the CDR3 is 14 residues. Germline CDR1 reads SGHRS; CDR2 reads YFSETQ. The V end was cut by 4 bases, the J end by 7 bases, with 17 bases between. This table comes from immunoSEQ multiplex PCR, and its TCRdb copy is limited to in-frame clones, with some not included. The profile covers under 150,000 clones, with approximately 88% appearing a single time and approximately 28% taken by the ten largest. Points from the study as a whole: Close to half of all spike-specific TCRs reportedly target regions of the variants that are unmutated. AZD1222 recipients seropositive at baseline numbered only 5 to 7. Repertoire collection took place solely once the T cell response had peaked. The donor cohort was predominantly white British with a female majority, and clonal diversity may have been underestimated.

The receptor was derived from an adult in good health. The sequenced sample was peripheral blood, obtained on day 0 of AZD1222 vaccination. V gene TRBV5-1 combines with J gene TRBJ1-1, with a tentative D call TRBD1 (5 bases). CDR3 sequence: CASSPGGRVGEAFF. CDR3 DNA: TGCGCCAGCAGCCCGGGGGGGAGAGTAGGTGAAGCTTTCTTT.